The rows below give T cell receptor beta chains drawn from one sample of a study of CD8 T cells in Susac syndrome. From the immunoSEQ multiplex PCR reads, TCRdb called clonotypes with MiXCR, one entry per CDR3 protein. The sample consists of a few hundred thousand distinct CDR3 sequences, 85% of them appearing once. Sequenced: CD8+ T cells from PBMCs. The source of these receptors is a human donor with multiple sclerosis. CDR3s include the opening cysteine and the closing phenylalanine or tryptophan. Fields, in order: CDR3 DNA, CDR3 protein, J gene, V gene, clone size, CDR3 length, D gene. A D gene is named only where the DNA matches it firmly. Size values are once, few and many counts, or a class for expanded clones, and some rows have none.

CDR3 DNA: TGTGCCAGCATCACACAGGGTTGGGGGGATTCACCCCTCCACTTT
CDR3 protein: CASITQGWGDSPLHF
J gene: TRBJ1-6
V gene: TRBV27
clone size: .
CDR3 length: 15
D gene: .

CDR3 DNA: TGTGCCAGCAGCTCGAATAAGGAGGCGGGAGGGCCCCGGGGGGTTAGCTACGAGCAGTACTTC
CDR3 protein: CASSSNKEAGGPRGVSYEQYF
J gene: TRBJ2-7
V gene: TRBV5-4
clone size: .
CDR3 length: 21
D gene: TRBD2

CDR3 DNA: TGCGCCAGCAGCTGGTTCACTCGGCTTGGACAGGGGGCTTCTTTGGACACTGAAGCTTTCTTT
CDR3 protein: CASSWFTRLGQGASLDTEAFF
J gene: TRBJ1-1
V gene: TRBV4-1
clone size: .
CDR3 length: 21
D gene: TRBD1

CDR3 DNA: TGTGCCAGCAGCGGGAGGGACGAACTTAGGGAGCAGTACTTC
CDR3 protein: CASSGRDELREQYF
J gene: TRBJ2-7
V gene: TRBV13
clone size: once
CDR3 length: 14
D gene: TRBD2

CDR3 DNA: TGCGCCAGCAGCCAAGACCCCGGGACTGGTTTATACAATGAGCAGTTCTTC
CDR3 protein: CASSQDPGTGLYNEQFF
J gene: TRBJ2-1
V gene: TRBV4-1
clone size: once
CDR3 length: 17
D gene: .

CDR3 DNA: TGTGCCAGCAGCAATCAGGACCTTGAAGGCAATCAGCCCCAGCATTTT
CDR3 protein: CASSNQDLEGNQPQHF
J gene: TRBJ1-5
V gene: TRBV2
clone size: .
CDR3 length: 16
D gene: .

CDR3 DNA: TGCAGTGCTAGAGATCCGGGCGGGAGTGCCGAATTCGGTGAGCAGTTCTTC
CDR3 protein: CSARDPGGSAEFGEQFF
J gene: TRBJ2-1
V gene: TRBV20-1
clone size: .
CDR3 length: 17
D gene: TRBD2

CDR3 DNA: TGTGCCAGCTTGGGACAGCAAGAGACCCAGTACTTC
CDR3 protein: CASLGQQETQYF
J gene: TRBJ2-5
V gene: TRBV6-1
clone size: .
CDR3 length: 12
D gene: TRBD1

CDR3 DNA: TGTGCCAGCAGCGTAGAAGGCGGGAGCGGGAAGGCCAAAAACATTCAGTACTTC
CDR3 protein: CASSVEGGSGKAKNIQYF
J gene: TRBJ2-4
V gene: TRBV9
clone size: once
CDR3 length: 18
D gene: TRBD2

CDR3 DNA: TGTGCCAGCAGCCAAGAGGGCTACAACTCCTACAATGAGCAGTTCTTC
CDR3 protein: CASSQEGYNSYNEQFF
J gene: TRBJ2-1
V gene: TRBV14
clone size: .
CDR3 length: 16
D gene: .

CDR3 DNA: TGTGCCTGGAGTGTAACAGGGTCGGGCGAGCAGTACTTC
CDR3 protein: CAWSVTGSGEQYF
J gene: TRBJ2-7
V gene: TRBV30
clone size: .
CDR3 length: 13
D gene: .

CDR3 DNA: TGTGCCAGCAGTTGGGTGAGGGCCAATGGCTACACCTTC
CDR3 protein: CASSWVRANGYTF
J gene: TRBJ1-2
V gene: TRBV28
clone size: .
CDR3 length: 13
D gene: .

CDR3 DNA: TGTGCCAGCAGCCTTCTCAGGGACAGGGCGTGGGAGACCCAGTACTTC
CDR3 protein: CASSLLRDRAWETQYF
J gene: TRBJ2-5
V gene: TRBV3-1
clone size: .
CDR3 length: 16
D gene: TRBD1

CDR3 DNA: TGTGCCAGCAGCTTAGCAGGGCTGGAACTTTCTCAGACCCAGTACTTC
CDR3 protein: CASSLAGLELSQTQYF
J gene: TRBJ2-5
V gene: TRBV11-2
clone size: .
CDR3 length: 16
D gene: .

CDR3 DNA: TGCGCCAGCAGCCAAGAGGGTAGCGGGGAAGCAGATACGCAGTATTTT
CDR3 protein: CASSQEGSGEADTQYF
J gene: TRBJ2-3
V gene: TRBV4-1
clone size: .
CDR3 length: 16
D gene: TRBD2

CDR3 DNA: TGTGCCAGCAGCCACGCCTCCTACGAGCAGTACTTC
CDR3 protein: CASSHASYEQYF
J gene: TRBJ2-7
V gene: TRBV3-1
clone size: once
CDR3 length: 12
D gene: .

CDR3 DNA: TGTGCCAGCAGCAAACGGGACAGGGGGCCAGATACGCAGTATTTT
CDR3 protein: CASSKRDRGPDTQYF
J gene: TRBJ2-3
V gene: TRBV6-1
clone size: .
CDR3 length: 15
D gene: TRBD1

CDR3 DNA: TGTGCCACCAGTGATTGGGGGAATGAGCAGTTCTTC
CDR3 protein: CATSDWGNEQFF
J gene: TRBJ2-1
V gene: TRBV24-1
clone size: .
CDR3 length: 12
D gene: .

CDR3 DNA: TGTGCCTCAGGGGCCAGCCCGTACGAGCAGTACTTC
CDR3 protein: CASGASPYEQYF
J gene: TRBJ2-7
V gene: TRBV30
clone size: .
CDR3 length: 12
D gene: .

CDR3 DNA: TGCGCCAGCAGCCAGACCGGGATAACAAACACTGAAGCTTTCTTT
CDR3 protein: CASSQTGITNTEAFF
J gene: TRBJ1-1
V gene: TRBV5-1
clone size: .
CDR3 length: 15
D gene: .

CDR3 DNA: TGCAGCGTTGACGTCAATGAGCAGTTCTTC
CDR3 protein: CSVDVNEQFF
J gene: TRBJ2-1
V gene: TRBV29-1
clone size: .
CDR3 length: 10
D gene: .

CDR3 DNA: TGTGCCAGCGGTAGTGGACTAGCGGTCACAGATACGCAGTATTTT
CDR3 protein: CASGSGLAVTDTQYF
J gene: TRBJ2-3
V gene: TRBV12-3/TRBV12-4
clone size: .
CDR3 length: 15
D gene: TRBD2

CDR3 DNA: TGTGCCAGCAGCGGCGGGAGTTTAGAGACCCAGTACTTC
CDR3 protein: CASSGGSLETQYF
J gene: TRBJ2-5
V gene: TRBV14
clone size: .
CDR3 length: 13
D gene: TRBD2

CDR3 DNA: TGTGCCAGCTCACTTACTCGCTGGGGCAATGAGCAGTTCTTC
CDR3 protein: CASSLTRWGNEQFF
J gene: TRBJ2-1
V gene: TRBV18
clone size: .
CDR3 length: 14
D gene: .

CDR3 DNA: TGTGCCAGCAGTCTGGACCCTTCTCCCGCGGCTGAAGCTTTCTTT
CDR3 protein: CASSLDPSPAAEAFF
J gene: TRBJ1-1
V gene: TRBV28
clone size: .
CDR3 length: 15
D gene: .

CDR3 DNA: TGCAGTGCTAGAGATTCGGGGGGGCATCACTATGGCTACACCTTC
CDR3 protein: CSARDSGGHHYGYTF
J gene: TRBJ1-2
V gene: TRBV20-1
clone size: once
CDR3 length: 15
D gene: .

CDR3 DNA: TGCGCCAGCAGCCGGACTAGCGGAATCCGCTCCTACAATGAGCAGTTCTTC
CDR3 protein: CASSRTSGIRSYNEQFF
J gene: TRBJ2-1
V gene: TRBV4-1
clone size: .
CDR3 length: 17
D gene: TRBD2

CDR3 DNA: TGCAGCGTTGACTATGGGGTTGGCGACGAGCAGTACTTC
CDR3 protein: CSVDYGVGDEQYF
J gene: TRBJ2-7
V gene: TRBV29-1
clone size: .
CDR3 length: 13
D gene: .

CDR3 DNA: TGTGCCAGCAGCCCAACAGGACTAGCGGGAGAGCTGACCACAGATACGCAGTATTTT
CDR3 protein: CASSPTGLAGELTTDTQYF
J gene: TRBJ2-3
V gene: TRBV7-8
clone size: .
CDR3 length: 19
D gene: TRBD2

CDR3 DNA: TGCGCCAGCAGCTGGGATTTCTCTGGGGCCAACGTCCTGACTTTC
CDR3 protein: CASSWDFSGANVLTF
J gene: TRBJ2-6
V gene: TRBV5-1
clone size: .
CDR3 length: 15
D gene: .

CDR3 DNA: TGCGCCAGCAGCCAAGTACCAGACAATCAGCCCCAGCATTTT
CDR3 protein: CASSQVPDNQPQHF
J gene: TRBJ1-5
V gene: TRBV4-1
clone size: .
CDR3 length: 14
D gene: .

CDR3 DNA: TGTGCCAGCAGCTCAGACAGGGATTCCTACGAGCAGTACTTC
CDR3 protein: CASSSDRDSYEQYF
J gene: TRBJ2-7
V gene: TRBV11-3
clone size: .
CDR3 length: 14
D gene: TRBD1

CDR3 DNA: TGTGCCAGCAGTACCCACCCGGGCGATACGCAGTATTTT
CDR3 protein: CASSTHPGDTQYF
J gene: TRBJ2-3
V gene: TRBV6-5
clone size: .
CDR3 length: 13
D gene: .

CDR3 DNA: TGTGCCAGCAACCTCGACACTAGCGGGGCCTACGAGCAGTACTTC
CDR3 protein: CASNLDTSGAYEQYF
J gene: TRBJ2-7
V gene: TRBV28
clone size: .
CDR3 length: 15
D gene: TRBD2

CDR3 DNA: TGTGCCAGCAGTGCAGGCACGGTCTCGCCTCACACAGATACGCAGTATTTT
CDR3 protein: CASSAGTVSPHTDTQYF
J gene: TRBJ2-3
V gene: TRBV6-1
clone size: once
CDR3 length: 17
D gene: .

CDR3 DNA: TGTGCCAGCAGTTTGAAGGCGGGCAGAGCTCACGTCCCACATGTCCAAGAGACCCAGTACTTC
CDR3 protein: CASSLKAGRAHVPHVQETQYF
J gene: TRBJ2-5
V gene: TRBV28
clone size: .
CDR3 length: 21
D gene: .

CDR3 DNA: TGTGCCAGCAGCCCTGGGGGACGGCCACCCTACGAGCAGTACTTC
CDR3 protein: CASSPGGRPPYEQYF
J gene: TRBJ2-7
V gene: TRBV3-1
clone size: .
CDR3 length: 15
D gene: .

CDR3 DNA: TGCAGCGTTGAGGGACAGGTCCCCTACGAGCAGTACTTC
CDR3 protein: CSVEGQVPYEQYF
J gene: TRBJ2-7
V gene: TRBV29-1
clone size: .
CDR3 length: 13
D gene: TRBD1

CDR3 DNA: TGCGCCAGCAGCCCTACCGCGTGGAGGGTCGATGTAGAGCAGTACTTC
CDR3 protein: CASSPTAWRVDVEQYF
J gene: TRBJ2-7
V gene: TRBV4-1
clone size: .
CDR3 length: 16
D gene: .

CDR3 DNA: TGCGCCAGCAGCTTGGAAGACCTAAAGAGTTTCGGCCAAGAGACCCAGTACTTC
CDR3 protein: CASSLEDLKSFGQETQYF
J gene: TRBJ2-5
V gene: TRBV5-1
clone size: few
CDR3 length: 18
D gene: .

CDR3 DNA: TGTGCCAGCAGTGAACTTGTTTCGAAGCAGTACTTC
CDR3 protein: CASSELVSKQYF
J gene: TRBJ2-7
V gene: TRBV6-4
clone size: .
CDR3 length: 12
D gene: .

CDR3 DNA: TGCAGTGCTTGGGGGGGTAGCAATCAGCCCCAGCATTTT
CDR3 protein: CSAWGGSNQPQHF
J gene: TRBJ1-5
V gene: TRBV20-1
clone size: .
CDR3 length: 13
D gene: .

CDR3 DNA: TGTGCCACCTTCGGCACAGATACGCAGTATTTT
CDR3 protein: CATFGTDTQYF
J gene: TRBJ2-3
V gene: TRBV27
clone size: .
CDR3 length: 11
D gene: .

CDR3 DNA: TGTGCCACCAGCCCGACTAGCGGGAACTACAATGAGCAGTTCTTC
CDR3 protein: CATSPTSGNYNEQFF
J gene: TRBJ2-1
V gene: TRBV15
clone size: .
CDR3 length: 15
D gene: TRBD2

CDR3 DNA: TGCAGTGTTACGGACAGCCTCAATCAGCCCCAGCATTTT
CDR3 protein: CSVTDSLNQPQHF
J gene: TRBJ1-5
V gene: TRBV20-1
clone size: .
CDR3 length: 13
D gene: .

CDR3 DNA: TGTGCCAGCAGCTTAGACAGGGACGGCTACACCTTC
CDR3 protein: CASSLDRDGYTF
J gene: TRBJ1-2
V gene: TRBV7-2
clone size: .
CDR3 length: 12
D gene: .

CDR3 DNA: TGTGCCAGCAGTTTCGGGCTCTTC
CDR3 protein: CASSFGLF
J gene: TRBJ2-7
V gene: TRBV6-5
clone size: .
CDR3 length: 8
D gene: .

CDR3 DNA: TGCGCCAGCACCCCCGGGGAGGGGTCAAGCTCCTACGAGCAGTACTTC
CDR3 protein: CASTPGEGSSSYEQYF
J gene: TRBJ2-7
V gene: TRBV5-1
clone size: .
CDR3 length: 16
D gene: TRBD2

CDR3 DNA: TGTGCCAGCAGCGTGCGGCCAACCCCCTACGAGCAGTACTTC
CDR3 protein: CASSVRPTPYEQYF
J gene: TRBJ2-7
V gene: TRBV9
clone size: .
CDR3 length: 14
D gene: .

CDR3 DNA: TGTGCCAGCAGTGAGTCGGCGGGTAGCACAGATACGCAGTATTTT
CDR3 protein: CASSESAGSTDTQYF
J gene: TRBJ2-3
V gene: TRBV6-1
clone size: few
CDR3 length: 15
D gene: .

CDR3 DNA: TGTGCCAGCAGCTTGGAGGGGGGGACTGGGGCCAACGTCCTGACTTTC
CDR3 protein: CASSLEGGTGANVLTF
J gene: TRBJ2-6
V gene: TRBV5-6
clone size: .
CDR3 length: 16
D gene: .

CDR3 DNA: TGTGCCAGTAGTAAACAGGGTAACACTGAAGCTTTCTTT
CDR3 protein: CASSKQGNTEAFF
J gene: TRBJ1-1
V gene: TRBV19
clone size: .
CDR3 length: 13
D gene: .

CDR3 DNA: TGTGCCAGTAGCACTACGATAGTCGGAAACACCATATATTTT
CDR3 protein: CASSTTIVGNTIYF
J gene: TRBJ1-3
V gene: TRBV19
clone size: once
CDR3 length: 14
D gene: .